This T cell receptor beta chain was identified in a study of siplizumab effects on memory and regulatory T cells. General study results and limits: The study did not confirm that proliferating Tregs from siplizumab cultures were suppressive. Greater diversity than memory cells seemed evident in naive T cells, which also appeared to be major alloresponse contributors. There were only a minor fraction of alloreactive clones that mapped to unstimulated subsets.

The CDR3 contains 15 residues. Germline CDR1 and CDR2: MDHEN and SYDVKM. V dropped 6 bases and J dropped 8 bases, with 22 bases sitting between them. Sequenced by immunoSEQ multiplex PCR; TCRdb stores in-frame clones only, minus some. The sample carries around 68,000 clones, 88% recorded once. About this clone: The antigen is unknown.

The clonotype originates from a human donor in good health. The chain joins TRBV28 to TRBJ1-2; D is ambiguous. Input material: Tregs sorted from blood. DNA for the CDR3: TGTGCCAGCAGGACGAGGTCCTACCCCAGCAAGGGCTACACCTTC. Translated, it gives CASRTRSYPSKGYTF.